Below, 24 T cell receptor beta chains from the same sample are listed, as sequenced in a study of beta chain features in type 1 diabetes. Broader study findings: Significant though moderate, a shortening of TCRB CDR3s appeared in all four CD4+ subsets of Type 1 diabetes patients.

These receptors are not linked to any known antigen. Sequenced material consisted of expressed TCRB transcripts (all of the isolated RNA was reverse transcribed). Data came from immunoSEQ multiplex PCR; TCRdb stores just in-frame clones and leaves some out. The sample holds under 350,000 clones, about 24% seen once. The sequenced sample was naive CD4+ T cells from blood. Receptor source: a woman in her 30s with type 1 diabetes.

CDR3 sequence: CASSPREDQETQYF. In DNA form, the CDR3 reads TGCGCCAGCAGTCCCCGGGAGGACCAAGAGACCCAGTACTTC. The chain employs TRBV23-1 and TRBJ2-5; 7 bases are shared with TRBD2. TRBV23-1 has ORF status, its function being uncertain. V shed 4 bases, J shed 0 bases, and the junction held 2 bases outside the gene matches. The CDR3 is made up of 14 amino acids.

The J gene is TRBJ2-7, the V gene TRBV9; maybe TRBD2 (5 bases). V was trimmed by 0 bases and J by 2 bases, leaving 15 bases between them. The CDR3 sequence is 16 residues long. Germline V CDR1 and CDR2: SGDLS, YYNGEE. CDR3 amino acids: CASSVASSGGPYEQYF. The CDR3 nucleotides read TGTGCCAGCAGCGTAGCATCCAGCGGAGGCCCCTACGAGCAGTACTTC.

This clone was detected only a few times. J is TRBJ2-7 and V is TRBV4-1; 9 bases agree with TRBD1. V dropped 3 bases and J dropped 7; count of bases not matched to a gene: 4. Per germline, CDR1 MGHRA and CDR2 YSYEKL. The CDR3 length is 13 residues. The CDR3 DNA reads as TGCGCCAGCAGCCACCGGGACAGGGAAGAGCAGTACTTC. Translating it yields CASSHRDREEQYF.

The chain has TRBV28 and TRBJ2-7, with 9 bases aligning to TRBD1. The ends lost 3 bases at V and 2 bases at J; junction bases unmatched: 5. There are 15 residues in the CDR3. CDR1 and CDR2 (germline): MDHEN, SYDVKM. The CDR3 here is CASSFRQGVTYEQYF. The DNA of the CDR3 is TGTGCCAGCAGTTTTAGACAGGGGGTTACCTACGAGCAGTACTTC.

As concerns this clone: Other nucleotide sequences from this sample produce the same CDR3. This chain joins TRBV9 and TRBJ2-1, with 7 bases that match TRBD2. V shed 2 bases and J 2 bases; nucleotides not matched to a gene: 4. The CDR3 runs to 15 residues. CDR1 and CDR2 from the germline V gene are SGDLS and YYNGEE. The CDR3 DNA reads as TGTGCCAGCAGCGTGGGTGCGGGAGCCTACAATGAGCAGTTCTTC. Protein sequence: CASSVGAGAYNEQFF.

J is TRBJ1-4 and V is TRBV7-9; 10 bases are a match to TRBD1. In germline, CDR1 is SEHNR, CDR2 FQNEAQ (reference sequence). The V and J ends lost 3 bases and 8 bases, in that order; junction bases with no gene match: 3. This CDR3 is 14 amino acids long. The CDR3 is CASSLGTGEEKLFF. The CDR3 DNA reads TGTGCCAGCAGCTTGGGGACAGGGGAGGAAAAACTGTTTTTT.

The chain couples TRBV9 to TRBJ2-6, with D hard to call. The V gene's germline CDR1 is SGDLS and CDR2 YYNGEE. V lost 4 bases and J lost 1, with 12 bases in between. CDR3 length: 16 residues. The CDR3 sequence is CASSRHRVSGANVLTF. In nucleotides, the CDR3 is TGTGCCAGCAGCCGACACAGAGTGTCTGGGGCCAACGTCCTGACTTTC.

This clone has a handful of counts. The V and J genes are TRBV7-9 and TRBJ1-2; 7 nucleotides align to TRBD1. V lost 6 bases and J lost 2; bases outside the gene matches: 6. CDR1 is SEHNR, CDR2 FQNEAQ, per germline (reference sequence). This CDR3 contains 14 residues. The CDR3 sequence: CASRNGTANYGYTF. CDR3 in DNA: TGTGCCAGCAGAAACGGGACAGCCAACTATGGCTACACCTTC.

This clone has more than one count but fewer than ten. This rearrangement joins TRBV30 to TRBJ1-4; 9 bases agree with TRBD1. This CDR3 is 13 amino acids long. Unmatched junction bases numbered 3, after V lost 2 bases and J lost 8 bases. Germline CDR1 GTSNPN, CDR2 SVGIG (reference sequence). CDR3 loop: CAWSKGQGEKLFF. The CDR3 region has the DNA TGTGCCTGGAGTAAGGGACAGGGCGAAAAACTGTTTTTT.

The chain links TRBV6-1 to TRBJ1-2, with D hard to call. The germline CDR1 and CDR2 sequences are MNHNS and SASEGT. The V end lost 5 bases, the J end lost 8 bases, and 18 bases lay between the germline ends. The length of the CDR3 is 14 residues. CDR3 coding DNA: TGTGCCAGCAGTTCCGGATGGCGACACGACGGCTACACCTTC. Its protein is CASSSGWRHDGYTF.

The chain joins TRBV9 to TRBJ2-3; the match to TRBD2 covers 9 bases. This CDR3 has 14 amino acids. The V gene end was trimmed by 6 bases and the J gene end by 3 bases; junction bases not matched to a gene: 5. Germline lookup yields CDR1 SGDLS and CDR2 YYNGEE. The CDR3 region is CASTRSGRTDTQYF. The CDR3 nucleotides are TGTGCCAGCACCCGTAGCGGGAGAACAGATACGCAGTATTTT.

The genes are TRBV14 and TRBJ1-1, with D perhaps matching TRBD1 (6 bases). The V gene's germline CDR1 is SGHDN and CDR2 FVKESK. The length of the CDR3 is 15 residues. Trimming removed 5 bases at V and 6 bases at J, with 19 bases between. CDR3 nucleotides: TGTGCCAGCAGCAAGATCACAGGGAAAGCCGCTGAAGCTTTCTTT. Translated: CASSKITGKAAEAFF. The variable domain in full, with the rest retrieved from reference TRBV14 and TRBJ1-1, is EAGVTQFPSHSVIEKGQTVTLRCDPISGHDNLYWYRRVMGKEIKFLLHFVKESKQDESGMPNNRFLAERTGGTYSTLKVQPAELEDSGVYFCASSKITGKAAEAFFGQGTRLTVV.

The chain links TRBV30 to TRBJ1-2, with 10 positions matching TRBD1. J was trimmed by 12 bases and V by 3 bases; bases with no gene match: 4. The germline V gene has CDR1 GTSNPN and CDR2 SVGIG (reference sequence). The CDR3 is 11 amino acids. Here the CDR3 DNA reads TGTGCCTGGAGGGGGACAGGGGTTGACACCTTC. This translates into CAWRGTGVDTF.

CDR3 sequence reads: CASSGPREGFAEAFF. The CDR3 bases are TGTGCCAGCAGTGGGCCCAGGGAAGGCTTCGCTGAAGCTTTCTTT. The rearrangement joins TRBV25-1 to TRBJ1-1, with D possibly TRBD1 on 5 matching bases. The V gene's germline CDR1 is MGHDK and CDR2 SYGVNS. The CDR3 runs 15 residues. Trimming pared 4 bases from V and 6 bases from J, leaving 18 bases between. Full variable domain (outside the CDR3, taken from reference TRBV25-1 and TRBJ1-1): EADIYQTPRYLVIGTGKKITLECSQTMGHDKMYWYQQDPGMELHLIHYSYGVNSTEKGDLSSESTVSRIRTEHFPLTLESARPSHTSQYLCASSGPREGFAEAFFGQGTRLTVV.

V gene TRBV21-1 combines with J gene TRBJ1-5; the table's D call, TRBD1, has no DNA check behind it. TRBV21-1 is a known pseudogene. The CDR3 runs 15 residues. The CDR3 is CASSNRGQGNQPQHF. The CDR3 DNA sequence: TGTGCCAGCAGCAACCGGGGACAGGGGAATCAGCCCCAGCATTTT.

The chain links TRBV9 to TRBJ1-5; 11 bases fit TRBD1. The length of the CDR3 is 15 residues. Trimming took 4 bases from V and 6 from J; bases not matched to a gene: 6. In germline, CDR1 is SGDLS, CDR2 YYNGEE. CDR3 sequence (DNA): TGTGCCAGCAGCACCGGACAGGGGGCATTTCAGCCCCAGCATTTT. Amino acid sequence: CASSTGQGAFQPQHF.

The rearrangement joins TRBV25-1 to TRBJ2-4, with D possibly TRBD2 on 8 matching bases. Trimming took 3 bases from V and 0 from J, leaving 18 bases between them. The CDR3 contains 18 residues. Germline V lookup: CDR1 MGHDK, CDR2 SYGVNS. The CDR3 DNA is TGTGCCAGCAGTGATAGCGGGACAGCAGGACTAGCCAAAAACATTCAGTACTTC. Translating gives CASSDSGTAGLAKNIQYF.

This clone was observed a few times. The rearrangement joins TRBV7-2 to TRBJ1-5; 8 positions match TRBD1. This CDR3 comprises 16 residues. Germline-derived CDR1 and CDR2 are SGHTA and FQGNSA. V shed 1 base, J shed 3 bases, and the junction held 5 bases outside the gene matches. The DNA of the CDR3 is TGTGCCAGCAGCTTAGGGACAGGGAGTGACAATCAGCCCCAGCATTTT. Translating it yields CASSLGTGSDNQPQHF.

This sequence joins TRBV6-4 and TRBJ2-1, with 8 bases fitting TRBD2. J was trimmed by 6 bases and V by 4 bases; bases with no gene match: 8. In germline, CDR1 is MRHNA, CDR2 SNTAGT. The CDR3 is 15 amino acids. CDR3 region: CASSARSGTSNEQFF. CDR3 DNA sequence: TGTGCCAGCAGTGCACGATCCGGGACTAGCAATGAGCAGTTCTTC.

The CDR3 here is CASSLGREHIQYF. In nucleotides, the CDR3 is TGTGCCAGCAGCTTAGGGAGGGAACACATTCAGTACTTC. The chain carries TRBV11-3 and TRBJ2-4; TRBD2 might be the D (6 bases). The V end lost 1 base, the J end lost 8 bases, and 9 bases lay between the germline ends. CDR1 is SGHNT, CDR2 YENEEA, per germline. The CDR3 is 13 amino acids.

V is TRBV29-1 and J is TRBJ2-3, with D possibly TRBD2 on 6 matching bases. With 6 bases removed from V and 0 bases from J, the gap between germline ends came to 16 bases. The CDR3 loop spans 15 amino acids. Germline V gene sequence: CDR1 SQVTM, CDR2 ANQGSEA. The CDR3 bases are TGCAGCGTACAGGCTAGCGCCGTTAGCACAGATACGCAGTATTTT. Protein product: CSVQASAVSTDTQYF.

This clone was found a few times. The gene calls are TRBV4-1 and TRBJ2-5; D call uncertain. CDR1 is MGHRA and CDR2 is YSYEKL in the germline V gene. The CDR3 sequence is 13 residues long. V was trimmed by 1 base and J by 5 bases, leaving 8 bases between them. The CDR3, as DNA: TGCGCCAGCAGCCAAGGGGTGCGGGAGACCCAGTACTTC. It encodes CASSQGVRETQYF.

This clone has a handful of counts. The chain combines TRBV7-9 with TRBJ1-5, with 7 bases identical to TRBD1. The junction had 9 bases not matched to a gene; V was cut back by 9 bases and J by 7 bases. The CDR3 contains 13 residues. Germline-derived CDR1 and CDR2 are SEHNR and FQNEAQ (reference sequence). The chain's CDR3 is CASHRGLDQPQHF. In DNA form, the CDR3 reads TGTGCCAGTCACAGGGGATTGGACCAGCCCCAGCATTTT.

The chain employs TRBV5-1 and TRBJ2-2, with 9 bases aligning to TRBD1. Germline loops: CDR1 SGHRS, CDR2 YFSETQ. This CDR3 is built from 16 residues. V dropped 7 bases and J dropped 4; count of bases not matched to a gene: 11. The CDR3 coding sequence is TGCGCCAGCCAACTCTGGACAGGGGTCCCCACCGGGGAGCTGTTTTTT. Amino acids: CASQLWTGVPTGELFF.